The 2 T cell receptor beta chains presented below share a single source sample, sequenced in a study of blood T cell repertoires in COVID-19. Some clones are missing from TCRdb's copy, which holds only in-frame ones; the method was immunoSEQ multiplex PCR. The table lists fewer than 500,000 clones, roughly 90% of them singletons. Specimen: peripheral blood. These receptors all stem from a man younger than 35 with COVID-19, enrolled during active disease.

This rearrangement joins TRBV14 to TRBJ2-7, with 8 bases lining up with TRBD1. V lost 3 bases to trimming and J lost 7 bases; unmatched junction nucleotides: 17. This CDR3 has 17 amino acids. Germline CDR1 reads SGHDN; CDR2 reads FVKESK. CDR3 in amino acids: CASSHGQGTRRSGEQYF. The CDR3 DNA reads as TGTGCCAGCAGCCACGGACAGGGAACCCGCAGGAGTGGTGAGCAGTACTTC.

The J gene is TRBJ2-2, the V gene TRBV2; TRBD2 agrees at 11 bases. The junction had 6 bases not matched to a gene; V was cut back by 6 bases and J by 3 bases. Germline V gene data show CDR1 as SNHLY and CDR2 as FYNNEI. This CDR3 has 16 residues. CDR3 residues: CASRAGTSGYTGELFF. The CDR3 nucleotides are TGTGCCAGCAGGGCCGGGACTAGCGGCTACACCGGGGAGCTGTTTTTT.